These T cell receptor beta chains were read from a single sample in a study of vaccination effects on CD4 cells after COVID-19. Which antigens these TCRs recognize remains unknown. Libraries were prepared by immunoSEQ multiplex PCR; TCRdb keeps only in-frame clonotypes and omits some of them. The table lists 32,000 or so clones, 65% to 70% of them singletons. The source was CD4+ T cells from PBMCs cultured without peptide, collected before COVID-19 vaccination. The receptors were sampled from a human donor who received a COVID-19 vaccine. The CDR3 runs from the conserved cysteine through the conserved F or W. The D gene is left open where the match is weak. Clone size is stated in some rows and not others, as once, few, many or a class when expanded.

clone_size	v_call	d_call	j_call	cdr3_nt	cdr3_aa
-	TRBV5-1	-	TRBJ2-1	TGCGCCAGCAGCTTGGTAGGGAACACACACAATGAGCAGTTCTTC	CASSLVGNTHNEQFF
few	TRBV11-2	-	TRBJ2-5	TGTGCCAGCAGCTTAGAGGGAGAGACCCAGTACTTC	CASSLEGETQYF
few	TRBV5-1	TRBD1	TRBJ2-1	TGCGCCAGCAGAGAAGGACAGGGGAGGGTATCCTACAATGAGCAGTTCTTC	CASREGQGRVSYNEQFF
few	TRBV4-2	TRBD2	TRBJ2-7	TGTGCCAGCAGCCAAGCGGCTAGCGGGGGCACCTACGAGCAGTACTTC	CASSQAASGGTYEQYF
-	TRBV18	TRBD1	TRBJ1-2	TGTGCCAGCTCACCGGACAGGCTTTTTGATGGCTACACCTTC	CASSPDRLFDGYTF
-	TRBV5-6	-	TRBJ1-2	TGTGCCAGCAAGCCGGAGGGGTACTATGGCTACACCTTC	CASKPEGYYGYTF
-	TRBV10-3	TRBD1	TRBJ2-1	TGTGCCATCAGCGACAGGGCCGACGGCGATGAGCAGTTCTTC	CAISDRADGDEQFF
-	TRBV2	-	TRBJ2-7	TGTGCCAGCAGTGACCGACAGCCCTACGAGCAGTACTTC	CASSDRQPYEQYF
-	TRBV6-1	TRBD2	TRBJ2-5	TGTGCCAGCAGTGAGCGGACTAGCGGGGGGTCCCGGACCCAGTACTTC	CASSERTSGGSRTQYF
-	TRBV9	TRBD2	TRBJ2-3	TGTGCCAGCAGCGAAGGGACTAGCGGTTCCACAGATACGCAGTATTTT	CASSEGTSGSTDTQYF
-	TRBV12-3/TRBV12-4	-	TRBJ1-2	TGTGCCAGCAGTTTGGGGGGGCGTCGTGGCTACACCTTC	CASSLGGRRGYTF
-	TRBV21-1	-	TRBJ2-1	TGTGCCAGCAGCAAAGGGCGGACTAGCTCCTACAATGAGCAGTTCTTC	CASSKGRTSSYNEQFF
-	TRBV19	-	TRBJ1-6	TGTGCCAGTAGTATAGGACAGAACAATTCACCCCTCCACTTT	CASSIGQNNSPLHF
-	TRBV18	TRBD1	TRBJ1-6	TGTGCCAGCTCGTTACAGGGGAGAACCCTTAATTCACCCCTCCACTTT	CASSLQGRTLNSPLHF
few	TRBV28	-	TRBJ1-2	TGTGCCAGCAGCCTTGGGGGGGCTGGGTATGGCTACACCTTC	CASSLGGAGYGYTF
-	TRBV5-6	TRBD1	TRBJ2-2	TGTGCCAGCAGCTTGGTCCCCGGGACAGGGTATCCCGGGGAGCTGTTTTTT	CASSLVPGTGYPGELFF
-	TRBV30	-	TRBJ1-5	TGTGCCTGGAGTGCAAAGGGACTGTACAATCAGCCCCAGCATTTT	CAWSAKGLYNQPQHF
-	TRBV2	TRBD2	TRBJ2-7	TGTGCCAGCACTAGCGGAAGCTCCTACGAGCAGTACTTC	CASTSGSSYEQYF
-	TRBV5-1	TRBD2	TRBJ2-1	TGCGCCAGCAGCTTGGAACTAGCGGGAGGGAACAATGAGCAGTTCTTC	CASSLELAGGNNEQFF
-	TRBV19	-	TRBJ2-6	TGTGCCAGTAGTATAGATTCCCCAAGGCAGGGCTCTGGGGCCAACGTCCTGACTTTC	CASSIDSPRQGSGANVLTF
-	TRBV30	-	TRBJ2-6	TGTGCCTGGGACAAGCAGGGATCTGGGGCCAACGTCCTGACTTTC	CAWDKQGSGANVLTF
once	TRBV10-3	TRBD1	TRBJ1-1	TGTGCCATCAGAAGACAGGGGGCAGAGAACACTGAAGCTTTCTTT	CAIRRQGAENTEAFF
once	TRBV19	TRBD1	TRBJ1-6	TGTGCCAGTCAGACAGGGCCCAATTCACCCCTCCACTTT	CASQTGPNSPLHF
-	TRBV5-1	-	TRBJ2-7	TGCGCCAGCAGCTTGGGGGGGGCGGCGGGCGAGCAGTACTTC	CASSLGGAAGEQYF
-	TRBV28	TRBD1	TRBJ1-2	TGTGCCAGCACTTACCCGGACAGGAAAAACTATGGCTACACCTTC	CASTYPDRKNYGYTF
-	TRBV21-1	-	TRBJ2-7	TGTGCCAGCAGCAAACGGACTAGCGGGGTCTACGAGCAGTACTTC	CASSKRTSGVYEQYF
-	TRBV6-5	-	TRBJ1-6	TGTGCCAGTACTTCAGGGACTCCCCTCCACTTT	CASTSGTPLHF
few	TRBV30	TRBD1	TRBJ1-2	TGTGCCTGGAGTCCGGGACAGGTCTATGGCTACACCTTC	CAWSPGQVYGYTF
-	TRBV6-5	-	TRBJ2-7	TGTGCCAGCAGTCGTTTTGGCGGGGATACCTACGAGCAGTACTTC	CASSRFGGDTYEQYF
-	TRBV27	-	TRBJ2-2	TGTGCCAGCAGTATACAAGGGAGCTCATTCTCCACCGGGGAGCTGTTTTTT	CASSIQGSSFSTGELFF
few	TRBV6-4	-	TRBJ1-6	TGTGCCAGCAGTGCGGGGTATAATTCACCCCTCCACTTT	CASSAGYNSPLHF
-	TRBV14	-	TRBJ2-1	TGTGCCAGCAGCCCAAAAACAGGGAAGGTCTACAATGAGCAGTTCTTC	CASSPKTGKVYNEQFF
-	TRBV11-2	-	TRBJ1-3	TGTGCCAGCAGCTTAGCGTCCCCGCGGTACTCTGGAAACACCATATATTTT	CASSLASPRYSGNTIYF
-	TRBV4-1	-	TRBJ1-5	TGCGCCAGCAGCCAAGATTGGGCAGGGCACCAGCCCCAGCATTTT	CASSQDWAGHQPQHF
-	TRBV7-2	-	TRBJ2-2	TGTGCCAGCATCATAGTGCAAGGGACCGGGGAGCTGTTTTTT	CASIIVQGTGELFF
-	TRBV6-4	-	TRBJ1-2	TGTGCCAGCAGTGACCAGGGGTACTATGGCTACACCTTC	CASSDQGYYGYTF
-	TRBV27	-	TRBJ2-5	TGTGCCAGCAGCCCCTTTGGGCAGATACAAGAGACCCAGTACTTC	CASSPFGQIQETQYF
-	TRBV3-1/TRBV3-2	-	TRBJ2-1	TGTGCCAGCAGCCAAGGTTGGGTCCAGATCTTC	CASSQGWVQIF
once	TRBV6-2/TRBV6-3	TRBD1	TRBJ1-1	TGTGCCAGCAGTATAACAGGGGGGAGGACGGCAGTGACTGAAGCTTTCTTT	CASSITGGRTAVTEAFF
-	TRBV19	TRBD1	TRBJ1-1	TGTGCCAGTAGGACGGACAGGGGGTCGTACACTGAAGCTTTCTTT	CASRTDRGSYTEAFF
-	TRBV30	-	TRBJ1-3	TGTGCCTGGAGTGTACTTTGGGGCAGGGGCTCTGGAAACACCATATATTTT	CAWSVLWGRGSGNTIYF
-	TRBV19	-	TRBJ2-1	TGTGCCAGTAGTAGGAAGCACTACAATGAGCAGTTCTTC	CASSRKHYNEQFF
-	TRBV18	TRBD1	TRBJ2-1	TGTGCCAGCTCACCACTCGGACAGGGGAACTCCTACAATGAGCAGTTCTTC	CASSPLGQGNSYNEQFF
-	TRBV6-5	-	TRBJ1-1	TGTGCCAGCAGTTCCTTCGGGGGGCTCAACACTGAAGCTTTCTTT	CASSSFGGLNTEAFF
-	TRBV14	-	TRBJ2-7	TGTGCCAGCAGCCAGTCTTCCTACGAGCAGTACTTC	CASSQSSYEQYF